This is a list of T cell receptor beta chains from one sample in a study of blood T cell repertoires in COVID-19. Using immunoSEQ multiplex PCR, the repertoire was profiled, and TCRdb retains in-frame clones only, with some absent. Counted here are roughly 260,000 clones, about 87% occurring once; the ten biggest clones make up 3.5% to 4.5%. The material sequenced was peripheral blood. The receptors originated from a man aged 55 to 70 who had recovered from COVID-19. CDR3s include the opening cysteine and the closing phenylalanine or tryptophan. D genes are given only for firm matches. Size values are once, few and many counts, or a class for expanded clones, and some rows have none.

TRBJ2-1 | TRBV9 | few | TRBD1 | TGTGCCAGCAGCGTACGGGACAGGGACCACAATGAGCAGTTCTTC | CASSVRDRDHNEQFF
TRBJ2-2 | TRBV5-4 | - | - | TGTGCCAGCAGCCTGCAGGGTCTGAGGACCGGGGAGCTGTTTTTT | CASSLQGLRTGELFF
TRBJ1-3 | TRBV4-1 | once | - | TGCGCCAGCAGCTCCCTTGGTGGGGGGACGTCTGGAAACACCATATATTTT | CASSSLGGGTSGNTIYF
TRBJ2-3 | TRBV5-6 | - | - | TGTGCCAGCAGCTTGGGTATCAGCACAGATACGCAGTATTTT | CASSLGISTDTQYF
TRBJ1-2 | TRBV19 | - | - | TGTGCCAGTTACCAAAACATCGGACAGACTAACTATGGCTACACCTTC | CASYQNIGQTNYGYTF
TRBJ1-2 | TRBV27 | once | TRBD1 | TGTGCCAGCAGTTTGACAGGGGTATGGGGTGGCTACACCTTC | CASSLTGVWGGYTF
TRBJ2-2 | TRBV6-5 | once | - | TGTGCCAGCAATCCAGGGAAAACACGCACCGGGGAGCTGTTTTTT | CASNPGKTRTGELFF
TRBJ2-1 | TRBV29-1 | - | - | TGCAGCGTTTCCCCTCTAGCCTACAATGAGCAGTTCTTC | CSVSPLAYNEQFF
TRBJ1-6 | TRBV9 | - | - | TGTGCCAGCAGCGGAGACAGGCTTAATTCACCCCTCCACTTT | CASSGDRLNSPLHF
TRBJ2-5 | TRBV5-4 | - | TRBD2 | TGTGCCAGCAGCCCCCCCGGGGCGCGGGGGGAAGAGACCCAGTACTTC | CASSPPGARGEETQYF
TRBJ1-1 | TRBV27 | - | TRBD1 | TGTGCCAGCAGTTTTCCAGGGGGCACTGAAGCTTTCTTT | CASSFPGGTEAFF
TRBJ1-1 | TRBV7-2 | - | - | TGTGCCAGCAGCTTAGCTCCAACGGACACTGAAGCTTTCTTT | CASSLAPTDTEAFF
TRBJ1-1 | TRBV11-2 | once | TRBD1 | TGTGCCAGCAGCTCACAGGGGTACACTGAAGCTTTCTTT | CASSSQGYTEAFF
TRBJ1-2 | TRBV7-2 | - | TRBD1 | TGTGCCAGCAGCCTGGGCTGGACAGGGTCTGACTACACCTTC | CASSLGWTGSDYTF
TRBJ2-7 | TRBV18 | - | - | TGTGCCAGCTCACCGCAACAGGCGATAGAGCAGTACTTC | CASSPQQAIEQYF
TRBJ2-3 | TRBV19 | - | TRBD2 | TGTGCCAGTAGCGCTGGGAGCGGGGGATACTACACAGATACGCAGTATTTT | CASSAGSGGYYTDTQYF
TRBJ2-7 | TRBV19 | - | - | TGTGCCAGTAGTCCTACCGGGACACCATCCTACGAGCAGTACTTC | CASSPTGTPSYEQYF
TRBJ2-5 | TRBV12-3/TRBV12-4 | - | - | TGTGCCAGCAGTTTAGTACAAGAGACCCAGTACTTC | CASSLVQETQYF
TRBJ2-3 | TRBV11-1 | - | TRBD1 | TGTGCCAGCAGCCCAGGACAGGGAGGTACAGATACGCAGTATTTT | CASSPGQGGTDTQYF
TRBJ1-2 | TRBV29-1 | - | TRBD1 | TGCAGCGCCACCGTCACAGGGGATCCCAACTATGGCTACACCTTC | CSATVTGDPNYGYTF
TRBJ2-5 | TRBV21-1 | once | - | TGTGCCACCGGAGACAGAGAGGAGACCCAGTACTTC | CATGDREETQYF
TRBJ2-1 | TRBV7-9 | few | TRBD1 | TGTGCCAGCACCGGGGACAGGAGCTTCAATGAGCAGTTCTTC | CASTGDRSFNEQFF
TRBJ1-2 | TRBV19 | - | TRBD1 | TGTGCCAGTAGACCTACCGGGACAGGGTCGGCGGGTGGCTACACCTTC | CASRPTGTGSAGGYTF
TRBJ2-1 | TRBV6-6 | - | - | TGTGCCAGCAGTTGGTTAGCGCCGTACAATGAGCAGTTCTTC | CASSWLAPYNEQFF
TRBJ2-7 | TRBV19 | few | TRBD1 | TGTGCCAGTAGTATCGCCGGGACAGTCTACGAGCAGTACTTC | CASSIAGTVYEQYF
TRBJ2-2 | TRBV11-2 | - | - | TGTGCCAGCAGCTTAGATAATATCGGCGGCCCGAACACCGGGGAGCTGTTTTTT | CASSLDNIGGPNTGELFF